The sequence of this TCR beta chain was determined in a study of T cell responses to AZD1222 COVID-19 vaccine. The CDR3 totals 18 residues. V was clipped by 2 bases and J by 5 bases, with 21 bases between them. Germline V lookup: CDR1 SEHNR, CDR2 FQNEAQ (reference sequence). This table comes from immunoSEQ multiplex PCR, and its TCRdb copy is limited to in-frame clones, with some not included. The sample yields 160,000 or so clones, roughly 88% seen once. The chain joins TRBV7-9 to TRBJ1-4; no clear D. The sequencing here drew on peripheral blood, taken 28 days after the second AZD1222 dose. The clonotype originates from an adult who received the AZD1222 COVID-19 vaccine. CDR3: CASSLTFSPRNLNEKLFF. The CDR3 DNA sequence: TGTGCCAGCAGCTTAACATTTTCCCCGCGAAACCTCAATGAAAAACTGTTTTTT.